This T cell receptor beta chain derives from a study of graft-versus-host responses after intestinal transplantation. In the study overall: Grafts were multivisceral, liver-intestinal, or isolated intestinal.

General study results and limits: Among circulating GvH clones, peak levels were associated with early post-transplant declines in HvG clones.

Produced via immunoSEQ multiplex PCR; TCRdb's table is partial and in-frame only. The sample lists some 93,000 clones; 90% to 95% were seen once. Trimming cost V 0 bases and J 1 base, with 9 bases left between them. Germline V lookup: CDR1 MNHEY, CDR2 SVGAGI. The CDR3 length is 15 residues. Points on this clone: The antigen remains undetermined.

The source was unstimulated CD8+ T cells sorted from spleen or lymph node cells, collected before intestinal transplant. The clonotype comes from a human donor who received an intestinal transplant. This chain connects TRBV6-5 to TRBJ1-1, with D maybe TRBD1 (6 bases). DNA for the CDR3: TGTGCCAGCAGTTACTCGGACAGTCGGAACACTGAAGCTTTCTTT. It specifies CASSYSDSRNTEAFF.